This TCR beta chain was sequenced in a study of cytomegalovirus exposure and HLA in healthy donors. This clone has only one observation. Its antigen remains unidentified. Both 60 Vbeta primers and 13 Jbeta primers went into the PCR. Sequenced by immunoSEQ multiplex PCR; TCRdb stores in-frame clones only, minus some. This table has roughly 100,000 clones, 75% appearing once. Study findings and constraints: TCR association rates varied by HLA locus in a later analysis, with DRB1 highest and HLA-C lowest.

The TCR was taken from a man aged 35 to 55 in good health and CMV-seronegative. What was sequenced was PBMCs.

The CDR3 region is CAISDPTGYGYNEQFF. The CDR3 DNA follows: TGTGCCATCAGTGATCCGACAGGTTACGGCTACAATGAGCAGTTCTTC. The chain employs TRBV10-3 and TRBJ2-1; D might be TRBD1 (6 bases). This CDR3 is built from 16 residues. V was clipped by 3 bases and J by 3 bases, with 15 bases between them. The V gene's germline CDR1 is ENHRY and CDR2 SYGVKD.